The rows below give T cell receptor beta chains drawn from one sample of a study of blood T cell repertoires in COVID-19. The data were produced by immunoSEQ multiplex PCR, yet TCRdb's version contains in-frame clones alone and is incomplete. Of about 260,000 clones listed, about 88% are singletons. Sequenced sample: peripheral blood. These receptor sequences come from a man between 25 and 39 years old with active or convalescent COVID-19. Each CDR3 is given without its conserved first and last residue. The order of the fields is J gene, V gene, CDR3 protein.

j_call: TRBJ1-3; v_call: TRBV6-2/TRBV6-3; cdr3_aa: ASSYAPQGHPGAGNTIY
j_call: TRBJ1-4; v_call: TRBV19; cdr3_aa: ASGTYSSPYEKLF
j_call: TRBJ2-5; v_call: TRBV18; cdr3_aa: ASSKQGAMEETQY
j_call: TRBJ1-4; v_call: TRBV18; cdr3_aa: ASSLNRPGQANEKLF
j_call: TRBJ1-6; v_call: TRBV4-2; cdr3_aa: ASSQAGGNDSPLH
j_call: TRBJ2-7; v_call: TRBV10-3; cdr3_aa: AISESTGSYEQY
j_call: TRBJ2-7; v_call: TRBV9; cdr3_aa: ASSTDGGGYEQY
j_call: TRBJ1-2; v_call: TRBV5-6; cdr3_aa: ASNDGSSNYGYT
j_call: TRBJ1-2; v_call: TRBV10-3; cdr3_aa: AISEGQGLGYT
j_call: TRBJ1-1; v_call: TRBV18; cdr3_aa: ASSPRSNANTEAF
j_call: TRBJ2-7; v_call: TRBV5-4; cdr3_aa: ASSLVGGDRYEQY
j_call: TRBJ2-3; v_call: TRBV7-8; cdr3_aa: ASSHSGTSFLQQY
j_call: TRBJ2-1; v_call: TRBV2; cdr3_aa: ASSEWGGYNEQF
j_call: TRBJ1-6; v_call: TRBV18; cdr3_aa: ASSPGTGDNSPLH
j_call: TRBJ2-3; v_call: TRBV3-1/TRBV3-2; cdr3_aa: ASSRPGTGGTDTQY
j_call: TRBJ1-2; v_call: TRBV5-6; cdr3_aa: ASSADPYYGYT
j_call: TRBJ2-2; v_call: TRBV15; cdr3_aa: ATSRDLFEGELF
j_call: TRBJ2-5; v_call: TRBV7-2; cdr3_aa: ASSPGLAGGRETQY
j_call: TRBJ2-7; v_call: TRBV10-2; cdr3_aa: ASSEIGGYEQY
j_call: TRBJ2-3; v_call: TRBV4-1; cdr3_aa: ASGPVAGGVNTQY
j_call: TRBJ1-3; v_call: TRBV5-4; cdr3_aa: ASSLFGTSGNTIY
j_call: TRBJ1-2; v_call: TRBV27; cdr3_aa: ASTGQGNYGYT
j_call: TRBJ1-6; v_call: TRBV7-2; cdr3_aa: ASSLVGGASPLH
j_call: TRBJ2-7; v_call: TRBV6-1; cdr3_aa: ASSDRGYFYEQY
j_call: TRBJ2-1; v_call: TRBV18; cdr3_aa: ASSKIDNEQF
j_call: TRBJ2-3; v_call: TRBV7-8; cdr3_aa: ASSQLILAGGLGTQY
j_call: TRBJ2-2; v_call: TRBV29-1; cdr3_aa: SVGTGGGTGELF
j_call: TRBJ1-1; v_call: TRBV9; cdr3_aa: ASSVDSKNTEAF
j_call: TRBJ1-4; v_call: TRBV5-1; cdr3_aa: ASSSGQLSVNEKLF
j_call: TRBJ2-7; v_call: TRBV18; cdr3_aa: ASSPEVGGPYEQY
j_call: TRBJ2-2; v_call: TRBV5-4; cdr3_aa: ASSLGAGGKEELF